A single T cell receptor (beta chain) is shown here with its context. The data stem from a study of OX40 agonist ivuxolimab in advanced cancers. Turning to the study itself: Partial response was recorded in three patients: one hepatocellular carcinoma and two cutaneous melanoma cases.

V was pared by 4 bases and J by 2 bases, with 14 bases between. This CDR3 is built from 14 residues. In germline, CDR1 is SQVTM, CDR2 ANQGSEA. The method was immunoSEQ multiplex PCR; TCRdb's version includes in-frame clones alone and lacks a portion of them. The data contain 75,000 to 95,000 clones, more than 75% of them singletons. V gene TRBV29-1 combines with J gene TRBJ1-1; D not resolved. This TCR derives from an adult with an advanced solid tumor such as melanoma, head and neck, liver or kidney cancer. The source material was CD4+ or CD8+ T cells sorted from blood, sampled in a trial of the OX40 agonist ivuxolimab. CDR3: CSVGLSRPNTEAFF. The CDR3 coding sequence is TGCAGCGTTGGATTGAGCCGTCCTAACACTGAAGCTTTCTTT.